The present T cell receptor beta chain was sequenced within a study of T cells in localized non-small cell lung cancer. General study points: A single tumor region was sequenced, leaving heterogeneity possible. Overall survival was longer when the density of T cells in the blood was higher. A median of around 52 clones ranked among the top 100 in tumor appeared in adjacent lung. Adjacent uninvolved lung tissue had the highest T cell clonality, exceeding tumor.

Profiled with immunoSEQ multiplex PCR; TCRdb holds only in-frame clones, not every one. The sample holds roughly 58,000 clones, roughly 81% seen once. Concerning this clone: The antigen remains undetermined. The same CDR3 also results from other DNA sequences found in this sample.

The source material was PBMCs, sampled before any cancer treatment. The TCR sequence derives from a man aged 35 to 69 with stage II lung adenocarcinoma.

The CDR3 DNA reads TGTGCCAGCAGACCACAGGCCTCTGGAAACACCATATATTTT. Amino acid sequence: CASRPQASGNTIYF. The V and J genes are TRBV7-8 and TRBJ1-3; a weak D match, TRBD1 (5 bases). CDR1 and CDR2 (germline): SGHVS, FQNEAQ. Deletions cut 6 bases from V and 0 bases from J, with 9 bases between. The CDR3 loop spans 14 amino acids.